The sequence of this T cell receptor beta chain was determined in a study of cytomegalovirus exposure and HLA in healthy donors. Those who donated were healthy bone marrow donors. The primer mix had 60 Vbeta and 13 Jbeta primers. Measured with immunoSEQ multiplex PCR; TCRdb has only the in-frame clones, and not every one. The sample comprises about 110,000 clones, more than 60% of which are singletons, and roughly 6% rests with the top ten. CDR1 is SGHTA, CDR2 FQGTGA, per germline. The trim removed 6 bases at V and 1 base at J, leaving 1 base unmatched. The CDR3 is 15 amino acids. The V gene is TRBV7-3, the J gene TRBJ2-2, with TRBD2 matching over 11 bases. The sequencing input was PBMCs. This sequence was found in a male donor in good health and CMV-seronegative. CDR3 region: CASRLAGGNTGELFF. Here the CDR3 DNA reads TGTGCCAGCAGGCTAGCGGGGGGGAACACCGGGGAGCTGTTTTTT. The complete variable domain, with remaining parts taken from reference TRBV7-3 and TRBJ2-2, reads GAGVSQTPSNKVTEKGKYVELRCDPISGHTALYWYRQSLGQGPEFLIYFQGTGAADDSGLPNDRFFAVRPEGSVSTLKIQRTERGDSAVYLCASRLAGGNTGELFFGEGSRLTVL.